The source of this TCR beta chain is a study of blood T cell repertoires in COVID-19. The CDR3 is 18 residues long. Trimming at V came to 6 bases and at J to 6 bases, leaving 15 bases not matched to a gene. From germline, CDR1 is SGHTA and CDR2 FQGNSA. This clone was seen once. The study drew participants aged about 18 to 89 years from roughly 25 US areas. Self-reported history from a screening survey and questionnaire set each donor's cohort. Authors' methods: Amplification with reference gene primers provided the estimates of nucleated cell counts. TCRdb keeps only in-frame clones here, not all; method: immunoSEQ multiplex PCR. The V and J calls and the clone size are those of that table, but D and trimming were determined from the DNA. In the table there are about 160,000 clones, about 84% of which are singletons.

Material: PBMCs or T cells enriched from blood (not recorded which). This chain uses TRBV7-2 with TRBJ2-1; 12 bases map to TRBD2. This receptor was obtained from a woman aged 40 to 55 with acute COVID-19. The CDR3 protein is CASSPRTSGAVNLNEQFF. As DNA, the CDR3 is TGTGCCAGCAGTCCTCGGACTAGCGGGGCGGTCAACCTCAATGAGCAGTTCTTC.